This record looks at one T cell receptor beta chain sequence and its context. Trimming took 9 bases from V and 2 from J, leaving 17 bases between them. Germline loops: CDR1 LNHDA, CDR2 SQIVND (reference sequence). CDR3 length equals 15 residues. Documented treatment: 15 to 20 received Ad26.COV2.S at low or high dose, single or two shots; several received placebo; per-sample allocation not given. Collection of samples fell on day 63 after the first vaccine or placebo injection. A Boston adult aged 18-55 years was the donor. This sample is drawn from a study of Ad26.COV2.S vaccination and SARS-CoV-2 variants. Study-wide background: Ad26.COV2.S, an intramuscular injection, was given once or twice 56 days apart.

Assay: immunoSEQ multiplex PCR; the TCRdb copy retains only in-frame clones and omits some. The sample holds around 300,000 clones, 85% to 90% seen once. This TCR derives from a person aged 18-60 years who received the Ad26.COV2.S COVID-19 vaccine or a placebo. The chain employs TRBV19 and TRBJ1-5; D might be TRBD1 (5 bases). Material: peripheral blood, obtained in a trial of Ad26.COV2.S vaccine versus placebo. The CDR3 loop reads CASTVEGRRNQPQHF. For the CDR3, the DNA is TGTGCCAGCACAGTTGAGGGGCGCCGCAATCAGCCCCAGCATTTT.